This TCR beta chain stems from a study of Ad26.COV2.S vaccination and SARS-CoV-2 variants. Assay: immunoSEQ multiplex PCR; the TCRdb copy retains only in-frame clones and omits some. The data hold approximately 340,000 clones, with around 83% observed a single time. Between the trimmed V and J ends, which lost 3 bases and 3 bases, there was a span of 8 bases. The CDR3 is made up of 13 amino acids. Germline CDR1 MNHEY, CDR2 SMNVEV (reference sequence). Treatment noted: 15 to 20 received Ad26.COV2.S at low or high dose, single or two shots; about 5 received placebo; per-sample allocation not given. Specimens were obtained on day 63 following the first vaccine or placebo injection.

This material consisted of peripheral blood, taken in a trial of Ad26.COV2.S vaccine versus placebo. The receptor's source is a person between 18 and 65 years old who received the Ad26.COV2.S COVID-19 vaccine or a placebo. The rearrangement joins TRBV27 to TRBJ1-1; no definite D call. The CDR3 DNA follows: TGTGCCAGCAGTTTTATCGGGGACACTGAAGCTTTCTTT. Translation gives CASSFIGDTEAFF.